This section outlines one T cell receptor beta chain sequence together with its context. Antigen unknown. CDR3 length: 13 amino acids. Trimming removed 2 bases at V and 3 bases at J, with 5 bases between. Germline V gene data show CDR1 as MDHEN and CDR2 as SYDVKM. Produced via immunoSEQ multiplex PCR; TCRdb's table is partial and in-frame only. The table has approximately 110,000 clones, 75% to 90% seen once. This sample was included in a study of T cell responses to AZD1222 COVID-19 vaccine. Whole-study results and caveats: Most donors were white British and more were female, and clonal diversity was possibly underestimated.

The chain combines TRBV28 with TRBJ1-3; D unclear. The TCR sequence derives from an adult who received the AZD1222 COVID-19 vaccine. The sequencing here drew on peripheral blood, taken 28 days after the second AZD1222 dose. CDR3 DNA sequence: TGTGCCAGCAGTTTAAACGGTGGAAACACCATATATTTT. This codes for CASSLNGGNTIYF.